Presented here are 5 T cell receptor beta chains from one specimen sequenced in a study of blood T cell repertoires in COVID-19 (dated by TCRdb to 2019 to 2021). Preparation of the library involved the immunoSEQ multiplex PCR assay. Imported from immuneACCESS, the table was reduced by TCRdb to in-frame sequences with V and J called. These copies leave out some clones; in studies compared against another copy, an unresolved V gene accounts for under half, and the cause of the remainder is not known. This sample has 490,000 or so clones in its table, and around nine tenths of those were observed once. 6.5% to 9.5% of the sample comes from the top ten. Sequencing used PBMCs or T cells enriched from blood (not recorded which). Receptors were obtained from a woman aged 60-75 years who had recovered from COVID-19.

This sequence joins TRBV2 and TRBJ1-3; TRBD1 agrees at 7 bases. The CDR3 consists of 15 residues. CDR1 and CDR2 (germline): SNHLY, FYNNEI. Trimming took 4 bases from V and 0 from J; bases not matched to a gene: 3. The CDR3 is CASSAEGASGNTIYF. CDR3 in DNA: TGTGCCAGCAGTGCAGAGGGGGCCTCTGGAAACACCATATATTTT.

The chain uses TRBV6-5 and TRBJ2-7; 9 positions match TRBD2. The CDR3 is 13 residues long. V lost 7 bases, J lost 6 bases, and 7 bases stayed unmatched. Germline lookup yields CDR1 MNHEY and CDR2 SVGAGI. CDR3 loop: CASTAGGDGEQYV. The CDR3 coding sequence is TGTGCCAGCACCGCGGGAGGGGATGGCGAGCAGTACGTC.

Here the CDR3 DNA reads TGTGCCATCAGTACCGGGACAGGGAGGTCGGCGAACACTGAAGCTTTCTTT. Residues: CAISTGTGRSANTEAFF. J is TRBJ1-1 and V is TRBV10-3, with 9 bases fitting TRBD1. Per germline, CDR1 ENHRY and CDR2 SYGVKD. There are 17 residues in the CDR3. Unmatched junction bases numbered 11, after V lost 5 bases and J lost 1 base.

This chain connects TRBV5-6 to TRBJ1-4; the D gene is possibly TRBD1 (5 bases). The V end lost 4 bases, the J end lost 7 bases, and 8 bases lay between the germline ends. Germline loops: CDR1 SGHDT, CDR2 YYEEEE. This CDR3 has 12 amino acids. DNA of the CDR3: TGTGCCAGCAGCCGGCAGGGTGAAAAACTGTTTTTT. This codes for CASSRQGEKLFF.

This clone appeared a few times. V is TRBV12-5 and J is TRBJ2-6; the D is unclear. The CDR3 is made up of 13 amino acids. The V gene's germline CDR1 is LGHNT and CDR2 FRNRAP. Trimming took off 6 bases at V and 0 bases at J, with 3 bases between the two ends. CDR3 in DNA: TGTGCTAGTGGCAACTCTGGGGCCAACGTCCTGACTTTC. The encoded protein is CASGNSGANVLTF.